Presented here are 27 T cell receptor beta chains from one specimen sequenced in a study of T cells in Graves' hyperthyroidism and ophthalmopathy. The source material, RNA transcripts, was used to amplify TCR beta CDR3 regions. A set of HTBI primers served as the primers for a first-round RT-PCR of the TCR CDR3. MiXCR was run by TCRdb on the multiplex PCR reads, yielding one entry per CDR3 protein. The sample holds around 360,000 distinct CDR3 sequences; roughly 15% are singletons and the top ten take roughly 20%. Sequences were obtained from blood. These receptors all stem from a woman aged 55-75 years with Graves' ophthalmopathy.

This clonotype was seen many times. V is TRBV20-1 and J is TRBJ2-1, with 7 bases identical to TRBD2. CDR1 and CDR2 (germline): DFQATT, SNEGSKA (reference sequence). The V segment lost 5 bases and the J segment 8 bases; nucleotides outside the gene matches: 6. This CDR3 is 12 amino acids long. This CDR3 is CSAPGTKDEQFF. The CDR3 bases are TGCAGTGCTCCCGGGACTAAGGATGAGCAGTTCTTC.

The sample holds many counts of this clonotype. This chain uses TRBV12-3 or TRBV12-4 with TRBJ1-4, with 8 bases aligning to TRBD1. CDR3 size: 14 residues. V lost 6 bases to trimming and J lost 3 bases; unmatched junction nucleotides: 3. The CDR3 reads CASSSTGANEKLFF. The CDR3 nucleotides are TGTGCCAGCAGCTCGACAGGGGCTAATGAAAAACTGTTTTTT.

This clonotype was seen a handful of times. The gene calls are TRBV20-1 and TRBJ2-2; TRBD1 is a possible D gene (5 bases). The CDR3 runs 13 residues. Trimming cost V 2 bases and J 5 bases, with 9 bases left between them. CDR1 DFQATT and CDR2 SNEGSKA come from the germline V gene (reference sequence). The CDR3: CSARKRQTGELFF. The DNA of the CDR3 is TGCAGTGCTAGAAAGCGACAGACCGGGGAGCTGTTTTTT.

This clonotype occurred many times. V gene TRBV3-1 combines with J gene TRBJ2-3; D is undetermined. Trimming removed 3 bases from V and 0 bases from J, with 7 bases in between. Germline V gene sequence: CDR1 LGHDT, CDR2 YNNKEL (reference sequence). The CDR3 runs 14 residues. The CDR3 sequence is CASSHSSSTDTQYF. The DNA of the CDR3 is TGTGCCAGCAGCCACAGTTCTAGCACAGATACGCAGTATTTT.

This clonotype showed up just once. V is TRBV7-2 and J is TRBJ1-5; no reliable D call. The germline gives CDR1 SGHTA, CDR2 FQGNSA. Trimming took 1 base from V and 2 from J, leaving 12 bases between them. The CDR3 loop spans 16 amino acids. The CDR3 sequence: CASSLVGHLGNQPQHF. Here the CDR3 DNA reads TGTGCCAGCAGCTTAGTAGGGCATTTGGGCAATCAGCCCCAGCATTTT.

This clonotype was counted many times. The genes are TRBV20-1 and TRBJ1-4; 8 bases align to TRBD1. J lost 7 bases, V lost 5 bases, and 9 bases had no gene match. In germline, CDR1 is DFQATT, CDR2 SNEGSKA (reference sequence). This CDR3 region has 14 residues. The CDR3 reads CSAAPTGEREKLFF. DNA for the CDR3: TGCAGTGCTGCCCCGACAGGGGAGCGTGAAAAACTGTTTTTT.

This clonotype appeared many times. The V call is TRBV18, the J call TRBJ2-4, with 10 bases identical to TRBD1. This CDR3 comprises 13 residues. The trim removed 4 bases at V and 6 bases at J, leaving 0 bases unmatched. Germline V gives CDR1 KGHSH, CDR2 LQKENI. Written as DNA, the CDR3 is TGTGCCAGCTCACGGGACAGGGGAAACATTCAGTACTTC. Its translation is CASSRDRGNIQYF.

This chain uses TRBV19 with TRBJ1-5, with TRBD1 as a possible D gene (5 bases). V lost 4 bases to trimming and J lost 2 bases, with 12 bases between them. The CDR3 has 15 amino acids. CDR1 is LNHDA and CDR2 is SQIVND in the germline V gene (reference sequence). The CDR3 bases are TGTGCCAGTAGTACCGCGACAGACGGCAATCAGCCCCAGCATTTT. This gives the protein CASSTATDGNQPQHF. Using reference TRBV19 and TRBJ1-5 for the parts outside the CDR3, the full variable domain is DGGITQSPKYLFRKEGQNVTLSCEQNLNHDAMYWYRQDPGQGLRLIYYSQIVNDFQKGDIAEGYSVSREKKESFPLTVTSAQKNPTAFYLCASSTATDGNQPQHFGDGTRLSIL.

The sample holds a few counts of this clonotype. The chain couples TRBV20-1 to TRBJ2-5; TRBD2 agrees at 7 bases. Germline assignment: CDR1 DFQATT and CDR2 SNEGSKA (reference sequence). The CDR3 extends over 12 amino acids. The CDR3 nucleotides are TGCGGAGCGGGGCCGGGTGTGGAGACCCAGTACTTC. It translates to CGAGPGVETQYF.

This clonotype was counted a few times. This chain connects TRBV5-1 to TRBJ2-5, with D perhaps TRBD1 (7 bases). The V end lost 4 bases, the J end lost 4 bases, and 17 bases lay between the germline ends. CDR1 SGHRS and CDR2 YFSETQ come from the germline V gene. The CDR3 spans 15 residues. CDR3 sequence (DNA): TGCGCCAGCAGCAACCCGACAGGGAGGCGAGAGACCCAGTACTTC. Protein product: CASSNPTGRRETQYF.

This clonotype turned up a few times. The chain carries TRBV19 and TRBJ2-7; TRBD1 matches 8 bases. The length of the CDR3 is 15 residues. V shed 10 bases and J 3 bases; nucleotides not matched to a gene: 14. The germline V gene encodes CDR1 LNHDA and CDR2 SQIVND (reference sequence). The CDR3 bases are TGTGCCACCCGAGAGGAAGACAGGGGACTCTACGAGCAGTACTTC. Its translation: CATREEDRGLYEQYF.

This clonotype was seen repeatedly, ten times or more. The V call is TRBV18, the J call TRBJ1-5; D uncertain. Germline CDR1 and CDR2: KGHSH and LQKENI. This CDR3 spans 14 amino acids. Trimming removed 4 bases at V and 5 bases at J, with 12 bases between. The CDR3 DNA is TGTGCCAGCTCACTAAAGGTTGGTCATCAGCCCCAGCATTTT. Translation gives CASSLKVGHQPQHF.

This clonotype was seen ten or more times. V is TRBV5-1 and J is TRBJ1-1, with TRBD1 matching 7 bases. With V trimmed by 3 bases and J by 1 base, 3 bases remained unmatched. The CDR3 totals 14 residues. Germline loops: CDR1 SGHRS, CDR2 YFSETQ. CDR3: CASSSGQPNTEAFF. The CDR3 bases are TGCGCCAGCAGCTCGGGACAGCCGAACACTGAAGCTTTCTTT.

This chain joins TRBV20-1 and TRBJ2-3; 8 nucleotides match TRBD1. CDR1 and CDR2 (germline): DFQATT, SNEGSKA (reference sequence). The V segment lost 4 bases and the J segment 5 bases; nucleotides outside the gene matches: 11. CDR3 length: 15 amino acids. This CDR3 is CSATPGTGLLDTQYF. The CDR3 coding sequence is TGCAGTGCTACCCCCGGGACAGGACTGTTAGATACGCAGTATTTT.

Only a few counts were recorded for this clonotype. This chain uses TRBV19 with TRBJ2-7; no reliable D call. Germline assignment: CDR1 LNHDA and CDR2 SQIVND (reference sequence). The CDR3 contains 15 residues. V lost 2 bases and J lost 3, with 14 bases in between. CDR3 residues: CASSISPGLRYEQYF. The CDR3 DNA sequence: TGTGCCAGTAGTATATCTCCTGGCCTCCGCTACGAGCAGTACTTC.

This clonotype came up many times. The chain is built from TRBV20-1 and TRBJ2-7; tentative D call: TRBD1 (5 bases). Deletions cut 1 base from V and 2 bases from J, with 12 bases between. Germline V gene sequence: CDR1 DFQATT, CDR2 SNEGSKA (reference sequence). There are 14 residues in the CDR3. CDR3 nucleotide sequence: TGCAGTGCTAGAGTAGGTGGGGCTGCCTACGAGCAGTACTTC. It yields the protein CSARVGGAAYEQYF.

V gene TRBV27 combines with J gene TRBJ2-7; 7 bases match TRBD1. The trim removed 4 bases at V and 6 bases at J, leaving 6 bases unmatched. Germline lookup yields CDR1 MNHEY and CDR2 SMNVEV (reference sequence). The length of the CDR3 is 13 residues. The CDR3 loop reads CASSSRQGTEQYF. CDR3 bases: TGTGCCAGCAGTTCCCGACAGGGAACCGAGCAGTACTTC.

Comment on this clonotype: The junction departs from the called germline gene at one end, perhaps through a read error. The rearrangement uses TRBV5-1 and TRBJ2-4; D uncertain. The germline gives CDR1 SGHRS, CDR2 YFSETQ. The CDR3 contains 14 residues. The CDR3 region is CASSLEVTKSIQYF. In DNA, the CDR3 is TGCGCCAGCAGCTTGGAGGTCACAAAAAGCATTCAGTACTTC. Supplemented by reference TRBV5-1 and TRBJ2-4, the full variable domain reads KAGVTQTPRYLIKTRGQQVTLSCSPISGHRSVSWYQQTPGQGLQFLFEYFSETQRNKGNFPGRFSGRQFSNSRSEMNVSTLELGDSALYLCASSLEVTKSIQYFGAGTRLSVL.

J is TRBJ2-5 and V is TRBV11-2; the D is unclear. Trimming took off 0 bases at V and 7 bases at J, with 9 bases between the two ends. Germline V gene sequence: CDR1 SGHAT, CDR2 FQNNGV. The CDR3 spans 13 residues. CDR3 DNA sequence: TGTGCCAGCAGCTTAGATAGGGAAGGGACCCAGTACTTC. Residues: CASSLDREGTQYF.

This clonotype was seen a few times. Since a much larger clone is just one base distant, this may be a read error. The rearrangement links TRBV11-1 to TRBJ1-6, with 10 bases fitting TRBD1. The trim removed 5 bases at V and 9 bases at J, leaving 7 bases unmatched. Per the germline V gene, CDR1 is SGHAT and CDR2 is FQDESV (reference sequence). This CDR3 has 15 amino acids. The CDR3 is CASSHGQGDGSPLHF. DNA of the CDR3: TGTGCCAGCAGCCACGGACAGGGGGACGGTTCACCCCTCCACTTT.

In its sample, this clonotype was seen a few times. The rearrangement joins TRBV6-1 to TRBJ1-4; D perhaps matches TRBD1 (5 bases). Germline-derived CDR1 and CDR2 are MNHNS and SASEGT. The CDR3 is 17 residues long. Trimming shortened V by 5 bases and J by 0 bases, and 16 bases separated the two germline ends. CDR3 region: CASSRYPGGSTNEKLFF. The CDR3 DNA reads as TGTGCCAGCAGTAGATACCCCGGGGGTTCAACTAATGAAAAACTGTTTTTT.

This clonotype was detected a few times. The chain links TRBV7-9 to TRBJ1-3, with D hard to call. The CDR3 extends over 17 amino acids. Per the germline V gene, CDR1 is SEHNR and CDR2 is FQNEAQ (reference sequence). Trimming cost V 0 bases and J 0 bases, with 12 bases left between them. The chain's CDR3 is CASSLAGAGNSGNTIYF. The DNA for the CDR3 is TGTGCCAGCAGCTTAGCGGGAGCAGGCAACTCTGGAAACACCATATATTTT.

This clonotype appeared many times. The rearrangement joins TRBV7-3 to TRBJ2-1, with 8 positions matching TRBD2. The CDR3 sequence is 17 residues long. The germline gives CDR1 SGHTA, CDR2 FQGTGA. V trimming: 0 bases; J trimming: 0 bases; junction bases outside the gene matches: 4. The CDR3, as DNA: TGTGCCAGCAGCTTAACGGTAGCGGGGAGCTCCTACAATGAGCAGTTCTTC. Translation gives CASSLTVAGSSYNEQFF.

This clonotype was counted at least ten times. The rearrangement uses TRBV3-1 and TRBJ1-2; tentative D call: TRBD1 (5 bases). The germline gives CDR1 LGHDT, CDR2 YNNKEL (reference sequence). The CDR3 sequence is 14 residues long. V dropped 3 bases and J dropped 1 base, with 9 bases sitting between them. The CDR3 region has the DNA TGTGCCAGCAGCCACGGGGGAAATAACTATGGCTACACCTTC. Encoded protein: CASSHGGNNYGYTF.

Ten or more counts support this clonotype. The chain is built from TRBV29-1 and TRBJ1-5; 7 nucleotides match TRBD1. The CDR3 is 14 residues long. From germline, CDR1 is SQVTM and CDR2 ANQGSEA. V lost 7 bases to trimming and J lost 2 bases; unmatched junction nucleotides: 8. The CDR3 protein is CSAATGLRNQPQHF. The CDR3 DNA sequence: TGCAGCGCCGCGACAGGGTTGCGCAATCAGCCCCAGCATTTT.

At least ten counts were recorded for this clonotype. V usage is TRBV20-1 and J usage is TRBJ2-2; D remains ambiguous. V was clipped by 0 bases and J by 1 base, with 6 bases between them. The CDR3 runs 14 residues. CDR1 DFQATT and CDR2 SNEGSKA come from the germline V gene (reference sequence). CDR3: CSARDRRNTGELFF. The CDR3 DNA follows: TGCAGTGCTAGAGATAGAAGGAACACCGGGGAGCTGTTTTTT.

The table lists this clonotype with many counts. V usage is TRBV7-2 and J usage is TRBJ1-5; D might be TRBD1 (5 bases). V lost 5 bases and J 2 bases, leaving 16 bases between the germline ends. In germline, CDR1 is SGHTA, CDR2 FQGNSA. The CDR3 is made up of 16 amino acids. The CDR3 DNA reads TGTGCCAGCAGCAAAGCCTACGGGACGGGCAATCAGCCCCAGCATTTT. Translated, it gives CASSKAYGTGNQPQHF.